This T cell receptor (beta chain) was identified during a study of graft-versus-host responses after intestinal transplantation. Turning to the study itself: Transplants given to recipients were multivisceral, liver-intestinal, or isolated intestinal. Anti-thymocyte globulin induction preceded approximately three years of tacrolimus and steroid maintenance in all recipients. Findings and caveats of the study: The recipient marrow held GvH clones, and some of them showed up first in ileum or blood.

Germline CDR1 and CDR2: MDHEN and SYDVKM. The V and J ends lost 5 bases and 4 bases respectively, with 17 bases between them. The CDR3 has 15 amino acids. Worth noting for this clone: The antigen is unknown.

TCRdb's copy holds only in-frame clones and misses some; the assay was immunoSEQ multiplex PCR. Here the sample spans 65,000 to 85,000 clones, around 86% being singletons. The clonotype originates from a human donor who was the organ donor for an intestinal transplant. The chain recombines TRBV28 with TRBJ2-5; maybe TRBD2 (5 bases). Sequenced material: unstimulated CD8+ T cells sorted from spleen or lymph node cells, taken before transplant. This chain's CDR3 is CASSLSDLAGETQYF. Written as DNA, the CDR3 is TGTGCCAGCAGTCTAAGCGATCTAGCTGGAGAGACCCAGTACTTC.